The T cell receptor beta chain described here comes from a study of tissue T cells after allogeneic stem cell transplantation. The CDR3 extends over 14 amino acids. After removal of 6 bases from V and 1 base from J, the junction contained 2 bases not matched to a gene. Germline values: CDR1 SNHLY, CDR2 FYNGKV (reference sequence). With respect to this clone: The listed genes are named as in mouse. The read terminates 1 residue before the CDR3 end, so the remaining end is supplied by the germline J gene.

Time point indicated: mouse harvest day 7 after allogeneic transplant. Tail vein injection delivered 10^7 T-cell-depleted bone marrow cells and 10^6 splenic CD5+ T cells. B6 (H2b) cells into BALB/c (H2d) mice; tissues taken at day 7 or 14. Clones were read by immunoSEQ multiplex PCR, and TCRdb kept only the in-frame ones, dropping some. The data contain roughly 6,000 clones, approximately 50% of them singletons. The receptor was isolated from a female BALB/c mouse given C57BL/6 T cells with graft-versus-host disease after an allogeneic hematopoietic cell transplant. This chain joins TRBV3 and TRBJ2-2; 7 bases align to TRBD2. Sample: gut tissue. The CDR3 here is CASRPGGNTGQLYF. The sequenced part of the CDR3 DNA is TGTGCCAGCAGGCCTGGGGGAAACACCGGGCAGCTCTAC.